These 21 T cell receptor beta chains were all obtained from the same sample, sequenced in a study of blood T cell repertoires in COVID-19. Profiled with immunoSEQ multiplex PCR; TCRdb holds only in-frame clones, not every one. The table shows fewer than 350,000 clones, with 70% to 90% occurring only once. Sequencing was carried out using PBMCs or T cells enriched from blood (not recorded which). Receptors originate from a woman aged 25 to 39 with acute COVID-19.

As for this clone: Other DNA sequences in the sample encode the same CDR3. This chain uses TRBV3-1 (or the pseudogene TRBV3-2) with TRBJ2-1, with a tentative D call TRBD2 (5 bases). Germline assignment: CDR1 LGHDT and CDR2 YNNKEL (reference sequence). This CDR3 has 15 residues. V dropped 0 bases and J dropped 4 bases, with 10 bases sitting between them. The CDR3 loop is CASSQDSGSYNEQFF. The DNA for the CDR3 is TGTGCCAGCAGCCAAGATTCGGGGAGTTACAATGAGCAGTTCTTC.

The V call is TRBV5-1, the J call TRBJ1-3; D is perhaps TRBD1 (6 bases). This CDR3 spans 14 amino acids. V lost 5 bases, J lost 0 bases, and 9 bases lay in between. Germline V CDR1 and CDR2: SGHRS, YFSETQ. CDR3: CASRKDSSGNTIYF. The CDR3 DNA sequence: TGCGCCAGCAGAAAGGACAGCTCTGGAAACACCATATATTTT. Full variable domain (remainder filled in from reference TRBV5-1 and TRBJ1-3): KAGVTQTPRYLIKTRGQQVTLSCSPISGHRSVSWYQQTPGQGLQFLFEYFSETQRNKGNFPGRFSGRQFSNSRSEMNVSTLELGDSALYLCASRKDSSGNTIYFGEGSWLTVV.

Comment on this clone: Within the sample, other DNA sequences also encode this same CDR3. The chain couples TRBV19 to TRBJ1-1; maybe TRBD1 (6 bases). CDR3 size: 13 residues. CDR1 is LNHDA, CDR2 SQIVND, per germline (reference sequence). V shed 6 bases and J shed 1 base, with 9 bases lying between them. The CDR3 protein is CASSLQGNTEAFF. The DNA of the CDR3 is TGTGCCAGTAGCCTACAGGGGAACACTGAAGCTTTCTTT.

The rearrangement joins TRBV28 to TRBJ1-5, with D hard to call. Trimming cost V 8 bases and J 5 bases, with 7 bases left between them. The germline V gene encodes CDR1 MDHEN and CDR2 SYDVKM. There are 11 residues in the CDR3. The CDR3 sequence is CASRGHQPQHF. The DNA for the CDR3 is TGTGCCAGCCGTGGGCATCAGCCCCAGCATTTT.

V and J are TRBV4-3 and TRBJ2-1; perhaps TRBD2 as D (6 bases). The CDR3 length is 18 residues. The germline gives CDR1 LGHNA, CDR2 YSLEER. The V end lost 0 bases, the J end lost 4 bases, and 19 bases lay between the germline ends. As DNA, the CDR3 is TGCGCCAGCAGCCAAGACGGTCCAAGGAGGGCGGGTTACAATGAGCAGTTCTTC. Translation: CASSQDGPRRAGYNEQFF.

The chain joins TRBV9 to TRBJ1-4; 12 nucleotides agree with TRBD1. V shed 0 bases, J shed 11 bases, and the junction held 5 bases outside the gene matches. The length of the CDR3 is 15 residues. In germline, CDR1 is SGDLS, CDR2 YYNGEE. For the CDR3, the DNA is TGTGCCAGCAGCGTAGTAGGGACAGGGGGCGAGAAACTGTTTTTT. It is translated as CASSVVGTGGEKLFF.

This chain links TRBV10-2 with TRBJ1-1; D is unclear. V was clipped by 6 bases and J by 0 bases, with 14 bases between them. Germline lookup yields CDR1 WSHSY and CDR2 SAAADI. CDR3 length: 15 residues. The CDR3 bases are TGCGCCAGCAGGCCCACAGTGCTTCTGAACACTGAAGCTTTCTTT. Encoded protein: CASRPTVLLNTEAFF.

The chain joins TRBV15 to TRBJ1-2, with D perhaps TRBD1 (6 bases). V was pared by 7 bases and J by 0 bases, with 9 bases between. This CDR3 region has 13 residues. Germline values: CDR1 LNHNV, CDR2 YYDKDF (reference sequence). The CDR3 region has the DNA TGTGCCACCACCCCAGGGGCTAACTATGGCTACACCTTC. The encoded protein is CATTPGANYGYTF.

The chain recombines TRBV28 with TRBJ1-2; TRBD1 is a possible D gene (6 bases). The CDR3 spans 14 residues. Germline values: CDR1 MDHEN, CDR2 SYDVKM. Trimming took off 3 bases at V and 2 bases at J, with 10 bases between the two ends. The CDR3 DNA reads TGTGCCAGCAGTTTGGACAGTCAGAACTATGGCTACACCTTC. It yields the protein CASSLDSQNYGYTF.

The rearrangement joins TRBV6-1 to TRBJ1-6; TRBD1 matches at 7 bases. The CDR3 extends over 16 amino acids. With V trimmed by 4 bases and J by 7 bases, 10 bases remained unmatched. Germline V gene sequence: CDR1 MNHNS, CDR2 SASEGT. The CDR3 is CASSGHLGRGNSPLHF. CDR3 in DNA: TGTGCCAGCAGTGGCCACTTAGGCAGGGGGAATTCACCCCTCCACTTT.

The chain couples TRBV11-2 to TRBJ2-3; TRBD2 might be the D (5 bases). Germline loops: CDR1 SGHAT, CDR2 FQNNGV. The CDR3 extends over 14 amino acids. V gave up 3 bases and J gave up 0 bases, with 7 bases separating them. CDR3 sequence reads: CASSFGGSTDTQYF. For the CDR3, the DNA is TGTGCCAGCAGCTTCGGCGGGAGCACAGATACGCAGTATTTT.

V gene TRBV7-9 combines with J gene TRBJ2-1; D unresolved. Germline V gene lookup returns CDR1 SEHNR and CDR2 FQNEAQ (reference sequence). CDR3 length: 14 amino acids. Trimming pared 1 base from V and 4 bases from J, leaving 8 bases between. The CDR3 loop is CASSLVGPYNEQFF. Written as DNA, the CDR3 is TGTGCCAGCAGCTTAGTTGGCCCATACAATGAGCAGTTCTTC.

This rearrangement joins TRBV4-1 to TRBJ1-5; D remains ambiguous. Trimming removed 1 base from V and 2 bases from J, with 3 bases in between. Germline V gives CDR1 MGHRA, CDR2 YSYEKL. This CDR3 comprises 13 residues. CDR3 coding DNA: TGCGCCAGCAGCCAAGCGGGCAATCAGCCCCAGCATTTT. Translation gives CASSQAGNQPQHF.

The chain is built from TRBV6-5 and TRBJ2-5, with TRBD2 matching 9 bases. The germline V gene encodes CDR1 MNHEY and CDR2 SVGAGI. After removal of 8 bases from V and 2 bases from J, the junction contained 6 bases not matched to a gene. The CDR3 totals 14 residues. CDR3 sequence reads: CASWASGMQETQYF. CDR3 sequence (DNA): TGTGCCAGCTGGGCTAGCGGGATGCAAGAGACCCAGTACTTC.

The chain joins TRBV28 to TRBJ1-6, with D tentatively TRBD1 (6 bases). Germline CDR1 is MDHEN and CDR2 is SYDVKM. There are 16 residues in the CDR3. V was pared by 7 bases and J by 0 bases, with 13 bases between. The CDR3 here is CASTSGQSSYNSPLHF. For the CDR3, the DNA is TGTGCCAGCACCTCCGGACAGAGCTCCTATAATTCACCCCTCCACTTT.

CDR3 amino acids: CASSISASGASSYNEQFF. CDR3 sequence (DNA): TGTGCCAGTAGTATCTCGGCTAGCGGGGCGAGCTCCTACAATGAGCAGTTCTTC. The J gene is TRBJ2-1, the V gene TRBV19, with 9 nucleotides matching TRBD2. Germline V CDR1 and CDR2: LNHDA, SQIVND (reference sequence). The junction had 9 bases not matched to a gene; V was cut back by 3 bases and J by 0 bases. The CDR3 loop spans 18 amino acids.

This clone appeared a few times. The chain's CDR3 is CASSPLYEQYF. The CDR3 region has the DNA TGTGCCAGCAGCCCCCTCTACGAGCAGTACTTC. The rearrangement uses TRBV6-2 or TRBV6-3 and TRBJ2-7; D not certain. Looked up from germline, CDR1 is MNHEY and CDR2 is SVGEGT. The CDR3 covers 11 residues. The V end lost 6 bases, the J end lost 3 bases, and 6 bases lay between the germline ends.

V gene TRBV3-1 (or the pseudogene TRBV3-2) combines with J gene TRBJ1-5, with a tentative D call TRBD1 (5 bases). Per germline, CDR1 LGHDT and CDR2 YNNKEL (reference sequence). Trimming took off 0 bases at V and 5 bases at J, with 11 bases between the two ends. This CDR3 spans 15 amino acids. The CDR3 DNA reads as TGTGCCAGCAGCCAAGATTCAACAGGAGATCAGCCCCAGCATTTT. Its protein is CASSQDSTGDQPQHF.

The genes are TRBV6-1 and TRBJ2-1; D might be TRBD2 (5 bases). Trimming shortened V by 0 bases and J by 6 bases, and 18 bases separated the two germline ends. Looked up from germline, CDR1 is MNHNS and CDR2 is SASEGT. CDR3 size: 17 residues. This chain's CDR3 is CASSEARGLQRVNEQFF. DNA for the CDR3: TGTGCCAGCAGTGAAGCAAGAGGGCTCCAAAGGGTCAATGAGCAGTTCTTC.

The V call is TRBV7-2, the J call TRBJ1-4, with 10 bases lining up with TRBD1. This CDR3 has 14 amino acids. Germline assignment: CDR1 SGHTA and CDR2 FQGNSA. The ends lost 5 bases at V and 6 bases at J; junction bases unmatched: 3. CDR3 sequence: CASSRDRGDEKLFF. The CDR3 nucleotides read TGTGCCAGCAGCCGGGACAGGGGAGATGAAAAACTGTTTTTT.

As DNA, the CDR3 is TGTGCCAGCAGCCCGGGAGTTAATACCGGGGAGCTGTTTTTT. Protein product: CASSPGVNTGELFF. The rearrangement links TRBV7-3 to TRBJ2-2, with D possibly TRBD2 on 6 matching bases. V lost 5 bases to trimming and J lost 5 bases, with 12 bases between them. Germline values: CDR1 SGHTA, CDR2 FQGTGA. The CDR3 is 14 residues long.